Each of the 8 T cell receptor beta chains below was sequenced from the same sample in a study of blood T cell repertoires in COVID-19. Profiling relied on immunoSEQ multiplex PCR, and the TCRdb table lists in-frame clones only, not all of them. Of just over 300,000 clones detected, roughly nine tenths appear once; the ten largest clones hold roughly 2.3%. Sequenced sample: peripheral blood. The receptors derive from a man aged 18 to 35 with active or convalescent COVID-19.

The V call is TRBV7-9, the J call TRBJ1-1, with no clear D. The V end lost 5 bases, the J end lost 8 bases, and 12 bases lay between the germline ends. CDR3 size: 12 residues. Germline V lookup: CDR1 SEHNR, CDR2 FQNEAQ (reference sequence). CDR3 in amino acids: CASSPSAGEAFF. CDR3 DNA sequence: TGTGCCAGCAGCCCGTCGGCGGGAGAAGCTTTCTTT. Complete variable domain (other parts from reference TRBV7-9 and TRBJ1-1): DTGVSQNPRHKITKRGQNVTFRCDPISEHNRLYWYRQTLGQGPEFLTYFQNEAQLEKSRLLSDRFSAERPKGSFSTLEIQRTEQGDSAMYLCASSPSAGEAFFGQGTRLTVV.

The rearrangement joins TRBV4-1 to TRBJ1-2; tentative D call: TRBD1 (5 bases). V was clipped by 0 bases and J by 4 bases, with 12 bases between them. CDR3 length: 15 residues. The germline CDR1 and CDR2 sequences are MGHRA and YSYEKL. CDR3 residues: CASSQDWGQAYGYTF. For the CDR3, the DNA is TGCGCCAGCAGCCAAGATTGGGGCCAGGCCTATGGCTACACCTTC.

The V gene is TRBV5-1, the J gene TRBJ1-5; 9 nucleotides line up with TRBD1. V lost 3 bases to trimming and J lost 6 bases; unmatched junction nucleotides: 1. The CDR3 sequence is 13 residues long. Germline V gene data show CDR1 as SGHRS and CDR2 as YFSETQ. For the CDR3, the DNA is TGCGCCAGCAGCTCGACAGGGGGTCAGCCCCAGCATTTT. This encodes CASSSTGGQPQHF.

The chain couples TRBV28 to TRBJ2-2, with 12 bases fitting TRBD2. V lost 6 bases and J lost 5; bases outside the gene matches: 4. Germline values: CDR1 MDHEN, CDR2 SYDVKM. This CDR3 spans 15 amino acids. CDR3 loop: CASSRLAGETGELFF. Written as DNA, the CDR3 is TGTGCCAGCAGCAGACTAGCGGGAGAGACCGGGGAGCTGTTTTTT.

V gene TRBV5-1 combines with J gene TRBJ2-3; 7 bases align to TRBD2. V shed 1 base and J 3 bases; nucleotides not matched to a gene: 11. The length of the CDR3 is 17 residues. From germline, CDR1 is SGHRS and CDR2 YFSETQ. The DNA for the CDR3 is TGCGCCAGCAGCTTGCGCCCTGGGGGAGGGCAAACAGATACGCAGTATTTT. Its protein product is CASSLRPGGGQTDTQYF.

This chain joins TRBV28 and TRBJ2-1, with 7 bases identical to TRBD1. V dropped 4 bases and J dropped 3; count of bases not matched to a gene: 0. Germline V lookup: CDR1 MDHEN, CDR2 SYDVKM. This CDR3 has 13 residues. This CDR3 is CASSYRGYNEQFF. The CDR3 bases are TGTGCCAGCAGTTACAGGGGCTACAATGAGCAGTTCTTC.

This clone was seen a few times. This chain links TRBV7-2 with TRBJ1-6; 8 bases line up with TRBD1. Germline CDR1 SGHTA, CDR2 FQGNSA. J lost 7 bases, V lost 1 base, and 3 bases had no gene match. This CDR3 comprises 15 residues. The CDR3 nucleotides read TGTGCCAGCAGCTTAGGACAGGGGAGAAATTCACCCCTCCACTTT. It yields the protein CASSLGQGRNSPLHF.

The rearrangement links TRBV19 to TRBJ2-1; 8 nucleotides match TRBD2. Trimming cost V 4 bases and J 5 bases; bases outside gene matches: 4. CDR3 size: 14 residues. Germline-derived CDR1 and CDR2 are LNHDA and SQIVND (reference sequence). The CDR3 coding sequence is TGTGCCAGTAGTAATACGGGGGGGAACAATGAGCAGTTCTTC. This encodes CASSNTGGNNEQFF.